The rows below give T cell receptor beta chains drawn from one sample of a study of blood T cell repertoires in COVID-19. Sequenced by immunoSEQ multiplex PCR; TCRdb stores in-frame clones only, minus some. Of some 220,000 clones in the sample, roughly four fifths are singletons; the top ten hold 5.2%. Sequenced material: peripheral blood. These receptor sequences come from a woman in her 70s with COVID-19, enrolled during active disease. CDR3s leave out the opening cysteine and the closing phenylalanine or tryptophan.

CDR3aa,j_gene,v_gene
ASSLESGSGNTIY,TRBJ1-3,TRBV5-1
ATSRVSGTDTQY,TRBJ2-3,TRBV15
ATSRDRDTSRKAF,TRBJ1-1,TRBV15
ASGLQGSTEAF,TRBJ1-1,TRBV12-5
ASSRGQGAFNEQF,TRBJ2-1,TRBV11-3
ASSPSGSTNEKLF,TRBJ1-4,TRBV5-1
ASSKPGQGHGYT,TRBJ1-2,TRBV28
ATSDTLRGRSVNEQF,TRBJ2-1,TRBV24-1
ASSGTGVYGYT,TRBJ1-2,TRBV7-2
ASSLSAGGHDEQY,TRBJ2-7,TRBV5-4
ASSLGTSPLYNEQF,TRBJ2-1,TRBV11-3
ASSYGGPLLLTDTQY,TRBJ2-3,TRBV6-2/TRBV6-3
AISESSQSTGLVNTEAF,TRBJ1-1,TRBV10-3
ASRNRGENSPLH,TRBJ1-6,TRBV7-2
AISDRDSNQPQH,TRBJ1-5,TRBV10-3
ASSLDRNQPQH,TRBJ1-5,TRBV7-6
ASSAPGTGNTGELF,TRBJ2-2,TRBV19
ASSLDRVYEQY,TRBJ2-7,TRBV7-9
ASSDSAGATNTGELF,TRBJ2-2,TRBV6-4
ASSVDSDNEQF,TRBJ2-1,TRBV9
ASRKEQGLINQPQH,TRBJ1-5,TRBV19
ASKAGIKNTEAF,TRBJ1-1,TRBV7-9
AWAGTGGNTIY,TRBJ1-3,TRBV30
ATSRGSGNEKLF,TRBJ1-4,TRBV15
ASSPNVRGANEKLF,TRBJ1-4,TRBV5-1
ASSHDLWEGGTEAF,TRBJ1-1,TRBV18
ASSPRLAGQGETQY,TRBJ2-5,TRBV11-2
ASRGDRSSYEQY,TRBJ2-7,TRBV2
ASSLAGDFPSGANVLT,TRBJ2-6,TRBV4-2
ASSWAGGGTDTQY,TRBJ2-3,TRBV5-1
ASSFVIRDNINNEQF,TRBJ2-1,TRBV18
ASSPPGQVSYNEQF,TRBJ2-1,TRBV7-2
ASSETGTEGGGGYT,TRBJ1-2,TRBV9
ASSPKLVSGELF,TRBJ2-2,TRBV18
AIGQSLTDQPQH,TRBJ1-5,TRBV10-3
ASSLDLLGSDNEQF,TRBJ2-1,TRBV11-2
AWRGRWGQGDKYYEQY,TRBJ2-7,TRBV30
ASSISFSVMNTEAF,TRBJ1-1,TRBV19
ASSRKPYYEQY,TRBJ2-7,TRBV28
ASSLATTSGTPFGQY,TRBJ2-7,TRBV5-1
ASSVGTGVTNEKLF,TRBJ1-4,TRBV9
ASSLLGAGMNEQF,TRBJ2-1,TRBV19
ASSLAGVLSETQY,TRBJ2-5,TRBV7-2
ASSPLTGVSNQPQH,TRBJ1-5,TRBV6-2/TRBV6-3
ASSAPERAGGF,TRBJ2-7,TRBV7-2
ASRNPSRNYGYT,TRBJ1-2,TRBV28
ASSLNYGYT,TRBJ1-2,TRBV7-2
ATSDRGIDGYT,TRBJ1-2,TRBV24-1
ASSLRSQETQY,TRBJ2-5,TRBV7-3